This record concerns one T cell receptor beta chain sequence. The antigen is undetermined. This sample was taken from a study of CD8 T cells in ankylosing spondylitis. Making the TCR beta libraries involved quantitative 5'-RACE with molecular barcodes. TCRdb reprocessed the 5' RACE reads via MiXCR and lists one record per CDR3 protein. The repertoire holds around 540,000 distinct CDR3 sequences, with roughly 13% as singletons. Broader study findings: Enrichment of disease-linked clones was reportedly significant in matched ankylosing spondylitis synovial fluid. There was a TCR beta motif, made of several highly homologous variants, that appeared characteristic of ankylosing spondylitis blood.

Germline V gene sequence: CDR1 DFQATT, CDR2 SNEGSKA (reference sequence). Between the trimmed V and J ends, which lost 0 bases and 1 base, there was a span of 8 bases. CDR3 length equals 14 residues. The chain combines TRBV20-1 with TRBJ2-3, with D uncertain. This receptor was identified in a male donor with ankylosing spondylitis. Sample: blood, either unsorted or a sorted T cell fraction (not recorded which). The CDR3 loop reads CSAREEVGTDTQYF. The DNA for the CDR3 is TGCAGTGCTAGAGAGGAAGTGGGCACAGATACGCAGTATTTT.